These 20 T cell receptor beta chains were all obtained from the same sample, sequenced in a study of blood T cell repertoires in COVID-19. Data came from immunoSEQ multiplex PCR; TCRdb stores just in-frame clones and leaves some out. The sample has about 140,000 clones; 88% are singletons. The specimen was peripheral blood. All receptors come from a man aged 65 to 85 with acute or convalescent COVID-19.

This rearrangement joins TRBV7-2 to TRBJ1-2; TRBD1 agrees at 7 bases. The CDR3 contains 13 residues. Germline V gene lookup returns CDR1 SGHTA and CDR2 FQGNSA. With V trimmed by 4 bases and J by 4 bases, 3 bases remained unmatched. The CDR3 DNA follows: TGTGCCAGCAGCTCTAACAGGGGCTATGGCTACACCTTC. Its protein is CASSSNRGYGYTF.

This rearrangement joins TRBV19 to TRBJ1-1, with 12 bases fitting TRBD1. Per germline, CDR1 LNHDA and CDR2 SQIVND (reference sequence). The CDR3 is 15 residues long. V gave up 3 bases and J gave up 10 bases; unmatched junction bases: 9. The CDR3 loop reads CASSILRDRGLGAFF. The CDR3 region has the DNA TGTGCCAGTAGTATCCTCCGGGACAGGGGGCTGGGAGCTTTCTTT.

The chain recombines TRBV5-1 with TRBJ1-2; the match to TRBD1 covers 8 bases. J gave up 4 bases and V 0 bases, and 8 bases lay outside the gene matches. Looked up from germline, CDR1 is SGHRS and CDR2 is YFSETQ. The CDR3 contains 16 residues. Written as DNA, the CDR3 is TGCGCCAGCAGCTTGGGGGGGACAGGCTCGGCCTATGGCTACACCTTC. Translating gives CASSLGGTGSAYGYTF.

V is TRBV6-5 and J is TRBJ2-3, with 9 bases lining up with TRBD2. Germline assignment: CDR1 MNHEY and CDR2 SVGAGI. The CDR3 runs to 14 residues. V gave up 5 bases and J gave up 7 bases; unmatched junction bases: 7. CDR3: CASSPIAGVNTQYF. CDR3 sequence (DNA): TGTGCCAGCAGTCCCATAGCGGGGGTCAATACGCAGTATTTT.

V gene TRBV6-1 combines with J gene TRBJ2-7; D is undetermined. CDR3 size: 13 residues. Trimming cost V 3 bases and J 5 bases, with 11 bases left between them. Germline CDR1 reads MNHNS; CDR2 reads SASEGT. Written as DNA, the CDR3 is TGTGCCAGCAGTGATGCCCAGACACACGAGCAGTACTTC. Translation: CASSDAQTHEQYF.

This clone was seen only once. The chain recombines TRBV28 with TRBJ1-3; D is ambiguous. The CDR3 contains 12 residues. Germline CDR1 reads MDHEN; CDR2 reads SYDVKM. Trimming took 7 bases from V and 0 from J, leaving 4 bases between them. CDR3 DNA sequence: TGTGCCAGCACCAGCTCTGGAAACACCATATATTTT. Translated, it gives CASTSSGNTIYF.

V and J are TRBV9 and TRBJ1-3; 7 nucleotides agree with TRBD1. The ends lost 4 bases at V and 2 bases at J; junction bases unmatched: 12. The CDR3 totals 17 residues. CDR1 SGDLS and CDR2 YYNGEE come from the germline V gene. The CDR3 reads CASSSRRQGRTGNTIYF. The CDR3 DNA reads as TGTGCCAGCAGCTCACGGAGACAGGGCCGAACTGGAAACACCATATATTTT. Looking up the rest from reference TRBV9 and TRBJ1-3 gives the full variable domain: DSGVTQTPKHLITATGQRVTLRCSPRSGDLSVYWYQQSLDQGLQFLIQYYNGEERAKGNILERFSAQQFPDLHSELNLSSLELGDSALYFCASSSRRQGRTGNTIYFGEGSWLTVV.

V is TRBV28 and J is TRBJ1-2; 11 nucleotides line up with TRBD1. The CDR3 loop spans 15 amino acids. The germline V gene has CDR1 MDHEN and CDR2 SYDVKM. The junction had 11 bases not matched to a gene; V was cut back by 7 bases and J by 7 bases. The CDR3 sequence: CASNPQGQGAGGYTF. As DNA, the CDR3 is TGTGCCAGCAACCCTCAAGGACAGGGGGCGGGTGGCTACACCTTC.

This rearrangement joins TRBV24-1 to TRBJ2-1; the D gene is possibly TRBD2 (5 bases). Per the germline V gene, CDR1 is KGHDR and CDR2 is SFDVKD. V shed 0 bases and J shed 4 bases, with 9 bases lying between them. The CDR3 spans 15 residues. CDR3 sequence (DNA): TGTGCCACCAGTGATTTGAGGCGGGCTTACAATGAGCAGTTCTTC. As protein: CATSDLRRAYNEQFF.

This chain links TRBV12-3 or TRBV12-4 with TRBJ1-2, with D unclear. The CDR3 totals 11 residues. The V end was cut by 6 bases, the J end by 1 base, with 3 bases between. The CDR3 DNA is TGTGCCAGCAGGTATAACTATGGCTACACCTTC. Translation: CASRYNYGYTF.

V usage is TRBV5-1 and J usage is TRBJ2-7; 8 bases line up with TRBD1. Germline CDR1 SGHRS, CDR2 YFSETQ. The CDR3 is made up of 14 amino acids. V was pared by 3 bases and J by 2 bases, with 4 bases of the junction left unmatched. CDR3 residues: CASSSTGQAYEQYF. CDR3 DNA: TGCGCCAGCAGCTCGACGGGACAGGCCTACGAGCAGTACTTC.

This chain connects TRBV25-1 to TRBJ1-2; D unclear. Per the germline V gene, CDR1 is MGHDK and CDR2 is SYGVNS. V was trimmed by 4 bases and J by 0 bases, leaving 9 bases between them. CDR3 size: 14 residues. This chain's CDR3 is CASSASGANYGYTF. In DNA, the CDR3 is TGTGCCAGCAGTGCATCCGGAGCTAACTATGGCTACACCTTC.

The rearrangement joins TRBV19 to TRBJ2-5; 7 bases match TRBD1. Trimming cost V 6 bases and J 5 bases; bases outside gene matches: 12. The CDR3 is 15 amino acids. Germline assignment: CDR1 LNHDA and CDR2 SQIVND (reference sequence). Here the CDR3 reads CASSNTGDSRETQYF. The CDR3 region has the DNA TGTGCCAGTAGCAATACCGGGGACAGTCGGGAGACCCAGTACTTC.

The chain uses TRBV7-9 and TRBJ2-5; no definite D call. In germline, CDR1 is SEHNR, CDR2 FQNEAQ (reference sequence). Trimming left V 0 bases short and J 0 bases short, with 11 bases between. CDR3 length: 16 residues. The chain's CDR3 is CASSLAGERDQETQYF. The CDR3, as DNA: TGTGCCAGCAGCTTAGCCGGTGAACGAGACCAAGAGACCCAGTACTTC.

This chain joins TRBV7-2 and TRBJ1-4; D gene ambiguous. The V and J ends lost 5 bases and 8 bases respectively, with 12 bases between them. Germline CDR1 reads SGHTA; CDR2 reads FQGNSA. This CDR3 has 13 amino acids. CDR3 in amino acids: CASSLGPGEKLFF. The CDR3 DNA reads TGTGCCAGCAGCCTGGGTCCGGGGGAAAAACTGTTTTTT.

The chain combines TRBV3-1 (or the pseudogene TRBV3-2) with TRBJ1-1; D gene ambiguous. There are 13 residues in the CDR3. Deletions cut 4 bases from V and 1 base from J, with 7 bases between. Germline V gene sequence: CDR1 LGHDT, CDR2 YNNKEL (reference sequence). CDR3 residues: CASSPNRNTEAFF. As DNA, the CDR3 is TGTGCCAGCAGCCCCAACAGGAACACTGAAGCTTTCTTT.

The chain recombines TRBV5-1 with TRBJ2-7; 7 bases fit TRBD2. V gave up 3 bases and J gave up 2 bases; unmatched junction bases: 5. The CDR3 is made up of 14 amino acids. CDR1 SGHRS and CDR2 YFSETQ come from the germline V gene. CDR3 nucleotide sequence: TGCGCCAGCAGCTCACCTAGCGGAACCTACGAGCAGTACTTC. This encodes CASSSPSGTYEQYF.

The rearrangement joins TRBV5-3 to TRBJ1-1, with D tentatively TRBD1 (5 bases). TRBV5-3 is reported as an ORF; its role is uncertain. V was trimmed by 9 bases and J by 9 bases, leaving 18 bases between them. The length of the CDR3 is 12 residues. CDR3 sequence (DNA): TGTGCCAAGCTTGGGGCTTGGGCGAAAGCTTTCTTT. As protein: CAKLGAWAKAFF.

The chain links TRBV5-1 to TRBJ1-2; 7 bases are shared with TRBD1. J gave up 0 bases and V 4 bases, and 6 bases lay outside the gene matches. The CDR3 length is 15 residues. Germline V gene sequence: CDR1 SGHRS, CDR2 YFSETQ. This CDR3 is CASSTGQSTNYGYTF. The CDR3 nucleotides are TGCGCCAGCAGCACGGGACAGAGCACTAACTATGGCTACACCTTC.

This chain uses TRBV7-2 with TRBJ1-5; 7 positions agree with TRBD1. The germline V gene has CDR1 SGHTA and CDR2 FQGNSA. The length of the CDR3 is 14 residues. V was pared by 4 bases and J by 7 bases, with 7 bases of the junction left unmatched. CDR3 amino acids: CASSYVTGAQPQHF. Here the CDR3 DNA reads TGTGCCAGCAGCTACGTAACAGGGGCCCAGCCCCAGCATTTT.